These 27 T cell receptor beta chains share one sample of origin, sequenced in a study of technical replicates of blood from several donors. Libraries were prepared by immunoSEQ multiplex PCR; TCRdb keeps only in-frame clonotypes and omits some of them. Of about 61,000 clones listed, around 97% are singletons. The sequencing input was T cells isolated from PBMCs. The receptor source for this set is a human donor in good health.

The chain uses TRBV25-1 and TRBJ2-3; TRBD1 agrees at 7 bases. Germline V gene lookup returns CDR1 MGHDK and CDR2 SYGVNS. CDR3 length: 13 residues. Trimming took 5 bases from V and 4 from J; bases not matched to a gene: 3. CDR3 DNA: TGTGCCAGCAGTCGACAGGGATCAGATACGCAGTATTTT. It is translated as CASSRQGSDTQYF.

The J gene is TRBJ2-6, the V gene TRBV19, with TRBD1 identical over 7 bases. V dropped 4 bases and J dropped 0; count of bases not matched to a gene: 6. Germline loops: CDR1 LNHDA, CDR2 SQIVND (reference sequence). The CDR3 has 17 residues. CDR3 sequence: CASSRTQGDSGANVLTF. DNA of the CDR3: TGTGCCAGTAGTAGGACTCAGGGGGACTCTGGGGCCAACGTCCTGACTTTC.

The V call is TRBV30, the J call TRBJ2-5; 10 bases line up with TRBD1. CDR3 length: 12 amino acids. Looked up from germline, CDR1 is GTSNPN and CDR2 is SVGIG (reference sequence). J was trimmed by 6 bases and V by 5 bases; bases with no gene match: 3. CDR3 coding DNA: TGTGCCTGGGGGGACAGGGGACAGACCCAGTACTTC. Amino acid sequence: CAWGDRGQTQYF.

This clone was observed a handful of times. This chain connects TRBV5-6 to TRBJ2-2; perhaps TRBD2 as D (5 bases). Trimming removed 0 bases from V and 4 bases from J, with 16 bases in between. The length of the CDR3 is 17 residues. Germline CDR1 SGHDT, CDR2 YYEEEE. In DNA form, the CDR3 reads TGTGCCAGCAGCTTGGCCGGTAGCCGAGGGATCACCGGGGAGCTGTTTTTT. Translated: CASSLAGSRGITGELFF.

The genes are TRBV7-6 and TRBJ1-4, with D maybe TRBD1 (6 bases). Germline CDR1 and CDR2: SGHVS and FNYEAQ. This CDR3 region has 18 residues. V lost 5 bases, J lost 0 bases, and 19 bases lay in between. For the CDR3, the DNA is TGTGCCAGCAGCCCATACCAGGGGTCCAGTGCAACTAATGAAAAACTGTTTTTT. Translated: CASSPYQGSSATNEKLFF. The full variable domain, its missing parts supplied by reference TRBV7-6 and TRBJ1-4, is GAGVSQSPRYKVTKRGQDVALRCDPISGHVSLYWYRQALGQGPEFLTYFNYEAQQDKSGLPNDRFSAERPEGSISTLTIQRTEQRDSAMYRCASSPYQGSSATNEKLFFGSGTQLSVL.

The chain recombines TRBV2 with TRBJ2-7, with D maybe TRBD1 (5 bases). Trimming removed 6 bases at V and 2 bases at J, with 17 bases between. Germline loops: CDR1 SNHLY, CDR2 FYNNEI. The CDR3 spans 15 residues. This chain's CDR3 is CASSRGQSGTYEQYF. The CDR3 nucleotides read TGTGCCAGCAGCAGAGGACAAAGTGGGACCTACGAGCAGTACTTC.

The chain carries TRBV7-9 and TRBJ2-1, with D unclear. V was trimmed by 10 bases and J by 5 bases, leaving 12 bases between them. This CDR3 region has 12 residues. Germline CDR1 SEHNR, CDR2 FQNEAQ (reference sequence). The CDR3 DNA is TGTGCCATCCATGCACAGAACAATGAGCAGTTCTTC. This sequence encodes CAIHAQNNEQFF.

This chain links TRBV5-1 with TRBJ1-2; D gene uncertain. Trimming left V 4 bases short and J 4 bases short, with 17 bases between. The germline CDR1 and CDR2 sequences are SGHRS and YFSETQ. The CDR3 is 15 residues long. The CDR3 is CASSDGLGPIYGYTF. In DNA form, the CDR3 reads TGCGCCAGCAGCGATGGACTCGGGCCGATCTATGGCTACACCTTC.

The chain recombines TRBV7-3 with TRBJ1-1; D is unresolved. This CDR3 comprises 14 residues. Per germline, CDR1 SGHTA and CDR2 FQGTGA. V was cut by 1 base and J by 2 bases, with 8 bases left in between. In DNA, the CDR3 is TGTGCCAGCAGCTTAAGGAGGGCAAACACTGAAGCTTTCTTT. Translated: CASSLRRANTEAFF.

The rearrangement joins TRBV25-1 to TRBJ2-1; weak D call: TRBD1 (6 bases). Between the trimmed V and J ends, which lost 1 base and 0 bases, there was a span of 13 bases. Germline V gene lookup returns CDR1 MGHDK and CDR2 SYGVNS. The CDR3 contains 17 residues. The CDR3 nucleotides read TGTGCCAGCAGTGAATGGGAAGGACAGAGCTCCTACAATGAGCAGTTCTTC. Amino acid sequence: CASSEWEGQSSYNEQFF. The full variable domain, completed using reference TRBV25-1 and TRBJ2-1, is EADIYQTPRYLVIGTGKKITLECSQTMGHDKMYWYQQDPGMELHLIHYSYGVNSTEKGDLSSESTVSRIRTEHFPLTLESARPSHTSQYLCASSEWEGQSSYNEQFFGPGTRLTVL.

The chain combines TRBV5-1 with TRBJ1-2; D is unresolved. From germline, CDR1 is SGHRS and CDR2 YFSETQ. This CDR3 comprises 12 residues. DNA for the CDR3: TGCGCTAGAGAGGGTGAGGTCTATGGCTACACCTTC. It translates to CAREGEVYGYTF.

The rearrangement uses TRBV19 and TRBJ2-5; D is possibly TRBD2 (5 bases). The germline V gene encodes CDR1 LNHDA and CDR2 SQIVND (reference sequence). The CDR3 has 12 residues. Trimming pared 5 bases from V and 5 bases from J, leaving 9 bases between. The CDR3 DNA follows: TGTGCCAGTAGTCCCACGGGGGAGACCCAGTACTTC. Translated, it gives CASSPTGETQYF.

The CDR3 loop is CATSRDEVPRAFF. Here the CDR3 DNA reads TGTGCCACCAGCAGAGATGAGGTCCCCCGAGCTTTCTTT. The V and J genes are TRBV15 and TRBJ1-1; D remains unclear. This CDR3 region has 13 residues. Germline CDR1 is LNHNV and CDR2 is YYDKDF (reference sequence). Trimming took 0 bases from V and 10 from J, leaving 12 bases between them.

This clone was observed a single time. The rearrangement joins TRBV6-6 to TRBJ1-2; no firm D call. Germline-derived CDR1 and CDR2 are MNHNY and SVGAGI (reference sequence). The CDR3 runs 16 residues. With 4 bases removed from V and 3 bases from J, the gap between germline ends came to 18 bases. DNA for the CDR3: TGTGCCAGCAGTTTTAAGGCGGCCCCCTCCCACTATGGCTACACCTTC. It translates to CASSFKAAPSHYGYTF.

V usage is TRBV11-2 and J usage is TRBJ1-1, with D possibly matching TRBD1 (5 bases). CDR3 length: 15 amino acids. Germline lookup yields CDR1 SGHAT and CDR2 FQNNGV. The V end was cut by 1 base, the J end by 2 bases, with 11 bases between. CDR3: CASSLGRGRNTEAFF. In DNA, the CDR3 is TGTGCCAGCAGCTTAGGGCGGGGGAGAAACACTGAAGCTTTCTTT.

The V call is TRBV6-1, the J call TRBJ2-1; 10 nucleotides line up with TRBD2. Germline V lookup: CDR1 MNHNS, CDR2 SASEGT. V lost 2 bases, J lost 9 bases, and 7 bases stayed unmatched. The CDR3 has 15 residues. This CDR3 reads CASSESGGANGEQFF. Written as DNA, the CDR3 is TGTGCCAGCAGTGAAAGCGGGGGGGCTAACGGTGAGCAGTTCTTC.

The rearrangement joins TRBV9 to TRBJ1-1, with D possibly being TRBD1 (6 bases). Germline V lookup: CDR1 SGDLS, CDR2 YYNGEE. Trimming shortened V by 0 bases and J by 3 bases, and 9 bases separated the two germline ends. CDR3 length: 14 amino acids. CDR3 sequence: CASSVAGGDTEAFF. The CDR3 DNA reads TGTGCCAGCAGCGTAGCTGGGGGCGACACTGAAGCTTTCTTT. The full variable domain, its missing parts supplied by reference TRBV9 and TRBJ1-1, is DSGVTQTPKHLITATGQRVTLRCSPRSGDLSVYWYQQSLDQGLQFLIQYYNGEERAKGNILERFSAQQFPDLHSELNLSSLELGDSALYFCASSVAGGDTEAFFGQGTRLTVV.

The V and J genes are TRBV6-5 and TRBJ1-1, with D unresolved. The V end was cut by 7 bases, the J end by 10 bases, with 10 bases between. Germline CDR1 and CDR2: MNHEY and SVGAGI. There are 10 residues in the CDR3. DNA of the CDR3: TGTGCCAGCAAAGAAAGCGGAGCTTTCTTT. Translation: CASKESGAFF.

The J gene is TRBJ1-1, the V gene TRBV6-5; D is possibly TRBD1 (5 bases). V dropped 6 bases and J dropped 8 bases, with 13 bases sitting between them. The germline CDR1 and CDR2 sequences are MNHEY and SVGAGI. This CDR3 comprises 12 residues. The CDR3 DNA follows: TGTGCCAGCAGCGGGGACTTCCGCGAAGCTTTCTTT. Encoded protein: CASSGDFREAFF.

The rearrangement joins TRBV7-2 to TRBJ2-1; D gene uncertain. Germline CDR1 is SGHTA and CDR2 is FQGNSA. V shed 2 bases and J shed 2 bases, with 10 bases lying between them. The CDR3 is made up of 15 amino acids. DNA of the CDR3: TGTGCCAGCAGCTTAATTGCGAGAGCCTACAATGAGCAGTTCTTC. Its translation is CASSLIARAYNEQFF.

The chain carries TRBV6-1 and TRBJ1-5; D is unclear. The CDR3 has 14 amino acids. V was trimmed by 6 bases and J by 4 bases, leaving 13 bases between them. Germline V CDR1 and CDR2: MNHNS, SASEGT. The CDR3 DNA reads as TGTGCCAGCAGAGACCTAGCCCAAAATCAGCCCCAGCATTTT. Residues: CASRDLAQNQPQHF.

CDR3 protein: CASSEGLEGWIRRETQYF. CDR3 nucleotide sequence: TGTGCCAGCAGCGAGGGGCTGGAGGGATGGATAAGACGAGAGACCCAGTACTTC. The chain uses TRBV13 and TRBJ2-5, with a tentative D call TRBD2 (6 bases). The germline CDR1 and CDR2 sequences are PRHDT and FYEKMQ (reference sequence). This CDR3 region has 18 residues. V gave up 5 bases and J gave up 4 bases, with 26 bases separating them.

The rearrangement joins TRBV30 to TRBJ2-5, with D possibly matching TRBD2 (5 bases). The CDR3 covers 12 residues. V was cut by 2 bases and J by 5 bases, with 9 bases left in between. Germline V lookup: CDR1 GTSNPN, CDR2 SVGIG (reference sequence). DNA for the CDR3: TGTGCCTGGAGTCCCGGCGGGGAGACCCAGTACTTC. Protein sequence: CAWSPGGETQYF.

This clone came up a few times. The J gene is TRBJ2-1, the V gene TRBV6-5; 7 nucleotides line up with TRBD2. The junction had 4 bases not matched to a gene; V was cut back by 6 bases and J by 5 bases. Germline V gene sequence: CDR1 MNHEY, CDR2 SVGAGI. This CDR3 has 13 amino acids. The CDR3 region has the DNA TGTGCCAGCAGGACTAGCCTCGACAATGAGCAGTTCTTC. It codes for CASRTSLDNEQFF.

CDR3 sequence: CASSEMTGYSTDTQYF. DNA of the CDR3: TGTGCCAGCAGCGAAATGACAGGGTACTCCACAGATACGCAGTATTTT. This chain connects TRBV9 to TRBJ2-3; 7 bases align to TRBD1. Germline-derived CDR1 and CDR2 are SGDLS and YYNGEE. The trim removed 3 bases at V and 2 bases at J, leaving 9 bases unmatched. There are 16 residues in the CDR3.

V gene TRBV29-1 combines with J gene TRBJ2-5; weak D call: TRBD2 (5 bases). With 0 bases removed from V and 3 bases from J, the gap between germline ends came to 14 bases. The CDR3 has 15 amino acids. Germline CDR1 and CDR2: SQVTM and ANQGSEA. The CDR3 is CSVEDPEGLKETQYF. As DNA, the CDR3 is TGCAGCGTTGAAGATCCAGAGGGCCTCAAAGAGACCCAGTACTTC.

The genes are TRBV18 and TRBJ2-3; no definite D call. The germline V gene has CDR1 KGHSH and CDR2 LQKENI. The V end lost 3 bases, the J end lost 5 bases, and 6 bases lay between the germline ends. CDR3 length: 12 residues. CDR3 region: CASSPVRDTQYF. For the CDR3, the DNA is TGTGCCAGCTCACCCGTTCGAGATACGCAGTATTTT.